This T cell receptor (beta chain) emerged from a study of T-cell memory formation after mild COVID-19. Study outcomes and limitations: SARS-CoV-2 specificity was not confirmed for second-wave clones peaking on day 37. Later expanders leaned CD4+, whereas clones that contracted between day 15 and 85 were balanced CD4/CD8.

In its sample, this clonotype was seen a few times. Its target is not known. V shed 9 bases, J shed 7 bases, and the junction held 6 bases outside the gene matches. The germline gives CDR1 SGHTA, CDR2 FQGNSA. CDR3 size: 13 residues. One entry per CDR3 protein, called by TCRdb with MiXCR from the 5' RACE reads. The sample holds around 110,000 distinct CDR3 sequences; 17% are singletons and the top ten take 25% to 30%. The clonotype originates from an adult woman who had mild COVID-19 (a few samples of this study predate the infection). Cell type and time point are not known. Sequenced: PBMCs or a T cell subset sorted from them (not recorded which). The V and J genes are TRBV7-2 and TRBJ2-2; 9 positions match TRBD2. The chain's CDR3 is CARVAGVNGELFF. The CDR3 DNA reads as TGTGCCAGAGTAGCGGGAGTTAACGGGGAGCTGTTTTTT.